The rows below give T cell receptor beta chains drawn from one sample of a study of tumor and adjacent non-tumor tissue in lung cancer. One entry per CDR3 protein, called by TCRdb with MiXCR from the multiplex PCR reads. The sample has more than 120,000 distinct CDR3 sequences; 66% are singletons. The sequencing sample was made of lung tumor tissue. These receptors came from a man aged 55 to 70 with small cell lung cancer. CDR3s include the opening cysteine and the closing phenylalanine or tryptophan. The D gene is left open where the match is weak. Expanded clones are given a class, and other clones once, few, many or no size at all.

clone_size	d_call	cdr3_length	j_call	v_call	cdr3_aa	cdr3_nt
NA	TRBD1	13	TRBJ1-5	TRBV6-4	CASSADRGQPQHF	TGTGCCAGCAGCGCGGACAGGGGTCAGCCCCAGCATTTT
NA	NA	15	TRBJ2-7	TRBV6-5	CASRLRGESSYEQYF	TGTGCCAGCAGGCTCAGGGGGGAGAGCTCCTACGAGCAGTACTTC
NA	TRBD2	14	TRBJ2-3	TRBV11-3	CASCQGLAGFTQYF	TGTGCCAGCTGTCAGGGACTAGCGGGGTTTACGCAATATTTT
NA	NA	13	TRBJ1-1	TRBV6-5	CASSLTGGIEAFF	TGTGCCAGCAGCTTGACTGGGGGGATTGAAGCTTTCTTT
NA	NA	15	TRBJ1-1	TRBV11-1	CASSLVGGWTTEAFF	TGCGCCAGCAGCTTAGTTGGAGGATGGACCACTGAAGCTTTCTTT
many	NA	15	TRBJ2-7	TRBV6-5	CASSYSGQGGREQYF	TGTGCCAGCAGTTACTCCGGGCAGGGCGGGCGCGAGCAGTACTTC
NA	TRBD2	16	TRBJ2-3	TRBV11-1	CASSSLAGGPVVTQYF	TGTGCCAGCAGCTCCCTAGCGGGAGGGCCGGTAGTTACGCAGTATTTC
NA	NA	13	TRBJ2-3	TRBV29-1	CNVVGGNTDTQYF	TGCAACGTTGTTGGCGGCAACACAGATACGCAGTATTTT
NA	TRBD2	11	TRBJ2-7	TRBV29-1	CSVRTGGEQYF	TGCAGCGTAAGGACGGGGGGCGAGCAGTACTTC
once	NA	12	TRBJ2-7	TRBV28	CVTTRGNYEQYF	TGTGTCACTACAAGGGGTAACTACGAGCAGTACTTC
NA	NA	11	TRBJ2-1	TRBV7-9	CTSGASNEQFF	TGTACCAGCGGTGCTAGTAATGAGCAGTTCTTC
NA	NA	13	TRBJ2-3	TRBV20-1	CSAREAELDTQYF	TGCAGTGCTAGGGAAGCGGAATTAGATACGCAGTACTTT
NA	NA	15	TRBJ1-4	TRBV6-1	CASSVYARDFEKLFF	TGTGCCAGCAGTGTTTATGCCAGAGATTTTGAAAAACTGTTTTTT